This T cell receptor (beta chain) emerged from a study of spatial heterogeneity in lung cancer (dated by TCRdb to about 2019). About the study as a whole: More beta-chain than alpha-chain transcripts were consistently detected, likely reflecting higher beta-chain transcript abundance. A strong correlation was found between TCR transcript counts in tumor regions and a T cell transcriptional module score from matched bulk RNA-seq. In the raw uncorrected reads, each unique combination of TCR and UMI appeared on average more than ten times. Both alpha and beta chains were TCR-sequenced in samples taken at surgery, namely 220 tumor regions, 61 to 65 matched nontumor lung samples and 50 to 60 PBMC samples. The study linked features of the TCR repertoire to counts of nonsynonymous mutations, which were determined by whole-exome sequencing of tumor tissue. The study quantitatively compared TCR alpha and beta repertoires across multiple tumor regions, matched nontumor lung and blood in non-small cell lung cancer.

Based on its abundance in the sample, this clonotype is medium-sized (0.01 to 0.1%). What antigen it recognizes has not been identified. No much larger clone exists at a distance of one base, and base qualities are not known. The sample's time point label is to be understood as: sample taken at primary tumor resection. The donors were some 70 patients from the lung TRACERx cohort who had early-stage, untreated non-small cell lung cancer. Without any cell sorting, TCR sequencing was performed on whole RNA extracted either from tumor and nontumor lung tissue or from cryopreserved PBMC samples. Patients were selected for TCR sequencing only if sufficient RNA was available from at least two tumor regions. A lung pathologist reviewed the tumor and adjacent nontumor lung specimens before the specimens were selected. Receptors were amplified or captured by 5' RACE. Sequencing used a NextSeq 500. The TCR library protocol attached a unique molecular identifier to each TCR cDNA molecule to allow correction of PCR and sequencing errors. In the authors' own workflow: TCR identification, UMI-based error correction and CDR3 extraction were performed with Decombinator tools. Expanded TCRs were defined as those above a frequency of 2 per 1,000, corresponding to the top 1% of the tumor frequency distribution. Expanded tumor TCRs were classed as regional if statistically deemed absent (corrected P<0.05) from at least one tumor region, otherwise ubiquitous. Renyi diversity was calculated using the R vegan package after each repertoire was subsampled 100 times to 5,000 TCRs. CDR3 similarity networks were constructed using string-kernel similarity of amino acid triplets, with links drawn between CDR3s whose pairwise similarity was above 0.82. TCRdb cleaned the public reads at Q25 with fastp, built clones with MiXCR and kept in-frame beta chains. A single entry per CDR3 protein holds the most common genes and DNA from its merged rows. The V and J calls come from TCRdb's annotation, not from the publication. The sample table holds about 3,300 distinct CDR3 sequences, of which around 5% were seen once. Around 16% of the sample rests with the top ten.

The investigation overall reported the following: Additional single-cell paired TCR alpha and beta sequencing was considered necessary to confirm, at a functional level, the hypothesis that regional TCRs recognize regional mutations. TCR-seq was estimated to cover only roughly 7% of tumor T cells for alpha chains and approximately 13% for beta chains. The count of ubiquitous expanded TCRs correlated with the count of ubiquitous nonsynonymous mutations, and the count of regional expanded TCRs correlated with the count of regional nonsynonymous mutations. The number of expanded intratumoral alpha and beta TCRs correlated with the tumor nonsynonymous mutation count.

This clonotype was obtained from a female donor with early-stage non-small cell lung cancer. Sequences were derived from lung tumor tissue, sampled at surgery.

The CDR3 reads as follows: CASSLVQGNRDEQFF. Here is the DNA: TGCGCCAGCAGCTTGGTTCAGGGGAATAGGGATGAGCAGTTCTTC. Recombination joined TRBV5-1 with TRBJ2-1; 6 matching bases give a weak D call of TRBD1. The germline V gene sets CDR1 to SGHRS and CDR2 to YFSETQ. The CDR3, cysteine through phenylalanine, is 15 amino acids long. Only the CDR3 DNA stays, 45 bases, in frame from base 1. V is clipped by 0 bases and J by 8 bases, and the sequence between their germline boundaries is 15 bases long. Supplemented by the reference TRBV5-1 and TRBJ2-1 proteins around the CDR3, the complete variable domain is KAGVTQTPRYLIKTRGQQVTLSCSPISGHRSVSWYQQTPGQGLQFLFEYFSETQRNKGNFPGRFSGRQFSNSRSEMNVSTLELGDSALYLCASSLVQGNRDEQFFGPGTRLTVL.